A selection of T cell receptor beta chains follows, all from one sample in a study of T cells in Graves' hyperthyroidism and ophthalmopathy. TCRdb ran MiXCR on the multiplex PCR reads and lists one entry per CDR3 protein. The profile shows roughly 96,000 distinct CDR3 sequences, 51% of them singletons. The sample comprised blood. These receptors all come from a woman aged 40 to 50 with Graves' hyperthyroidism. Both conserved end residues are part of each CDR3. The order of the fields is V gene, clone size, CDR3 protein. Some rows have no size entry. The others give once, few or many, or a class for an expanded clone.

v_gene: TRBV15
abundance: NA
CDR3aa: CATSMVGRESGELFF

v_gene: TRBV7-9
abundance: many
CDR3aa: CASKQGTNTEAFF

v_gene: TRBV15
abundance: NA
CDR3aa: CATSRATGEAGYTF

v_gene: TRBV20-1
abundance: NA
CDR3aa: CSAKPSGSETQYF

v_gene: TRBV11-2
abundance: NA
CDR3aa: CASSLGGGFNQPQGGETQYF

v_gene: TRBV12-3/TRBV12-4
abundance: few
CDR3aa: CASSNPGGEAEAFF

v_gene: TRBV7-9
abundance: few
CDR3aa: CASSLGTGGTNEKLFF

v_gene: TRBV2
abundance: many
CDR3aa: CASSLDTNGYTF

v_gene: TRBV7-9
abundance: NA
CDR3aa: CASSPDGHGEETQYF

v_gene: TRBV2
abundance: NA
CDR3aa: CASRDQGTGFTEAFF

v_gene: TRBV7-2
abundance: NA
CDR3aa: CASSGDFEQYF

v_gene: TRBV2
abundance: NA
CDR3aa: CASSDGGSGANVLTF

v_gene: TRBV5-6
abundance: many
CDR3aa: CASSLGTAIYGYTF

v_gene: TRBV27
abundance: many
CDR3aa: CASSTHRFYGYTF

v_gene: TRBV4-2
abundance: many
CDR3aa: CASSRDLAYEQYF

v_gene: TRBV11-2
abundance: NA
CDR3aa: CASSLEGATGLNTIYF

v_gene: TRBV7-2
abundance: many
CDR3aa: CASSLEGAGDSPLHF

v_gene: TRBV4-1
abundance: many
CDR3aa: CASSQGGRSTEAFF

v_gene: TRBV24-1
abundance: NA
CDR3aa: CATRSTGADEQFF

v_gene: TRBV2
abundance: NA
CDR3aa: CASSVTGGGEKLFF

v_gene: TRBV5-1
abundance: medium-sized
CDR3aa: CASSFTDRANYGYTF

v_gene: TRBV7-2
abundance: NA
CDR3aa: CASSLVGTMGGNTIYF

v_gene: TRBV10-3
abundance: NA
CDR3aa: CAIGGLNTEAFF

v_gene: TRBV15
abundance: many
CDR3aa: CATSRDTSGLTDTQYF

v_gene: TRBV7-9
abundance: NA
CDR3aa: CASSWGQGGAGANVLTF

v_gene: TRBV25-1
abundance: NA
CDR3aa: CASSARTGTGGALDNSPLHF

v_gene: TRBV7-2
abundance: many
CDR3aa: CASSSYPGTYGYTF

v_gene: TRBV29-1
abundance: many
CDR3aa: CSVVGFKGSYEQYF

v_gene: TRBV2
abundance: NA
CDR3aa: CASKQGIKETQYF

v_gene: TRBV7-2
abundance: many
CDR3aa: CASSLAGWDTEAFF

v_gene: TRBV20-1
abundance: NA
CDR3aa: CSARGSGRGETQYF

v_gene: TRBV2
abundance: NA
CDR3aa: CASSAWLAGVQETQYF